The next 7 T cell receptor beta chains were all read from a single sample in a study of blood T cell repertoires in COVID-19. The repertoire was sequenced with immunoSEQ multiplex PCR; TCRdb's copy has only in-frame clones and lacks some. The sample includes about 190,000 clones, 78% seen only once; the top ten take 2.5% to 3%. Specimen: peripheral blood. All receptors come from a woman aged 80 or over with active or convalescent COVID-19.

This chain joins TRBV10-2 and TRBJ1-3; unclear D gene. V was trimmed by 5 bases and J by 4 bases, leaving 6 bases between them. Germline V gene data show CDR1 as WSHSY and CDR2 as SAAADI. This CDR3 has 12 amino acids. CDR3 nucleotides: TGCGCCAGCAGTTTAGAAGGAAACACCATATATTTT. This translates into CASSLEGNTIYF.

This clone showed up just a few times. The chain couples TRBV28 to TRBJ1-5; D gene ambiguous. The CDR3 has 12 amino acids. Germline CDR1 and CDR2: MDHEN and SYDVKM. With 6 bases removed from V and 6 bases from J, the gap between germline ends came to 9 bases. The CDR3 region has the DNA TGTGCCAGCAGCCAAGGAGGTCAGCCCCAGCATTTT. This codes for CASSQGGQPQHF.

The chain couples TRBV27 to TRBJ2-2; 7 bases match TRBD2. Per germline, CDR1 MNHEY and CDR2 SMNVEV (reference sequence). The CDR3 has 16 amino acids. Germline trimming cut 3 bases from V and 5 bases from J; bases unmatched to any gene: 9. CDR3 region: CASSFVGGGGTGELFF. CDR3 bases: TGTGCCAGCAGTTTCGTCGGCGGGGGAGGGACCGGGGAGCTGTTTTTT.

V usage is TRBV7-9 and J usage is TRBJ2-3; D is possibly TRBD2 (6 bases). The CDR3 sequence is 17 residues long. The ends were cut back, 5 bases at V and 0 bases at J, with 18 bases in the middle. Germline CDR1 and CDR2: SEHNR and FQNEAQ (reference sequence). The CDR3 is CASSPTWGEGSTDTQYF. CDR3 nucleotide sequence: TGTGCCAGCAGCCCCACCTGGGGGGAAGGGAGCACAGATACGCAGTATTTT.

The chain employs TRBV4-3 and TRBJ1-1; weak D call: TRBD1 (6 bases). CDR1 is LGHNA, CDR2 YSLEER, per germline. This CDR3 is built from 13 residues. The germline V and J ends were trimmed by 6 bases and 5 bases, with 13 bases remaining between them. Written as DNA, the CDR3 is TGCGCCAGCAGTCCACAGGGCCCGACTGAAGCTTTCTTT. Translated, it gives CASSPQGPTEAFF.

The V and J genes are TRBV6-2 or TRBV6-3 and TRBJ2-3; TRBD2 might be the D (6 bases). CDR1 is MNHEY and CDR2 is SVGEGT in the germline V gene. This CDR3 has 16 amino acids. V lost 6 bases and J lost 0, with 16 bases in between. CDR3 in amino acids: CASSGRASGSTDTQYF. In nucleotides, the CDR3 is TGTGCCAGCAGCGGTCGTGCGAGCGGGAGCACAGATACGCAGTATTTT.

This clone appeared a few times. The chain recombines TRBV19 with TRBJ1-1; 7 bases agree with TRBD1. V was clipped by 4 bases and J by 11 bases; unmatched bases: 10. Germline CDR1 is LNHDA and CDR2 is SQIVND (reference sequence). The CDR3 sequence is 13 residues long. The CDR3 nucleotides read TGTGCCAGTAGTACTCGACAGGGCGGGTCTGCTTTCTTT. Its protein product is CASSTRQGGSAFF.